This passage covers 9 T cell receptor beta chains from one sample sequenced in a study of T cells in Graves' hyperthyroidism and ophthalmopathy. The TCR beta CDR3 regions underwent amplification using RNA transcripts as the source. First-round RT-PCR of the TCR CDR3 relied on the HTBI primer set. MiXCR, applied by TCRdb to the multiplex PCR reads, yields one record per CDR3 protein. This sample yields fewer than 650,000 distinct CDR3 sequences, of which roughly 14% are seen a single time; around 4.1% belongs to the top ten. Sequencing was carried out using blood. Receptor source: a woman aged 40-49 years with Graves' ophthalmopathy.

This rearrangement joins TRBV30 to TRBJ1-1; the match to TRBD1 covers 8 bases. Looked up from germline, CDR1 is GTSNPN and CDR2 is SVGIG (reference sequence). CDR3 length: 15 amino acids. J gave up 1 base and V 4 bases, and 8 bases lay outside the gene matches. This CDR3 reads CAWKIRDRRNTEAFF. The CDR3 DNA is TGTGCCTGGAAAATCCGGGACAGGCGGAACACTGAAGCTTTCTTT.

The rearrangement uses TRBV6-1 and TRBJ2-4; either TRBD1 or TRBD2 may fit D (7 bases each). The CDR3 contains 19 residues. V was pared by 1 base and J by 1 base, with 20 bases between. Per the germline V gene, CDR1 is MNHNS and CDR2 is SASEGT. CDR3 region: CASSEEGRGQTRAKNIQYF. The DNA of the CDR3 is TGTGCCAGCAGTGAAGAGGGGAGGGGACAGACTAGGGCCAAAAACATTCAGTACTTC.

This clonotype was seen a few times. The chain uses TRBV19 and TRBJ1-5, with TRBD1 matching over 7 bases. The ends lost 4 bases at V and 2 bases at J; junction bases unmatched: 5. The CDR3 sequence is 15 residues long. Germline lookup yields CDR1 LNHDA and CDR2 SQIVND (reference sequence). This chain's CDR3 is CASSTQGGGNQPQHF. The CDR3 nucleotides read TGTGCCAGTAGTACCCAGGGGGGTGGCAATCAGCCCCAGCATTTT.

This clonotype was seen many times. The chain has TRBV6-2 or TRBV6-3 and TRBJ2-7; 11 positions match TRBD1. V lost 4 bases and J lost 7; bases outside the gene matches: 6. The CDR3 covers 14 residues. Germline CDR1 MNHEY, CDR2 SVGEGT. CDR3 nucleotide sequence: TGTGCCAGCAGTTCGGGACAGGGGGTGAGTGAGCAGTACTTC. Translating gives CASSSGQGVSEQYF.

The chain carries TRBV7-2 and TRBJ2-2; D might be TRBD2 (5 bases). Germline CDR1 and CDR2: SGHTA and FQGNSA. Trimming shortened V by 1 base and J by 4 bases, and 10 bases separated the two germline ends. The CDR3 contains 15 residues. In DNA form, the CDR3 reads TGTGCCAGCAGCTTAGGTCCCAGCGGCACCGGGGAGCTGTTTTTT. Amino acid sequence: CASSLGPSGTGELFF.

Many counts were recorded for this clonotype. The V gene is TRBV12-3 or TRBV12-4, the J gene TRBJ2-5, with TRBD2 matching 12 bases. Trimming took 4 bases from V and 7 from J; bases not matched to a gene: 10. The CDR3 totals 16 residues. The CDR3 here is CASSSGLAGGAGTQYF. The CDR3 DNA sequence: TGTGCCAGCAGTTCGGGACTAGCGGGCGGTGCGGGGACCCAGTACTTC.

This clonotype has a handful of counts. CDR3 sequence (DNA): TGTGCCAGCAGCTTATATGGACAGGGGTTTCTGGGGGCCAACGTCCTGACTTTC. Its translation: CASSLYGQGFLGANVLTF. The chain employs TRBV11-1 and TRBJ2-6, with TRBD1 matching over 9 bases. CDR1 is SGHAT and CDR2 is FQDESV in the germline V gene (reference sequence). The CDR3 runs to 18 residues. V shed 2 bases and J 4 bases; nucleotides not matched to a gene: 9.

The CDR3 DNA reads TGCGCCAGCAGCTTGAGTAGTTGGGCGGTGCGGGAGCAGTACTTC. Protein: CASSLSSWAVREQYF. The V and J genes are TRBV5-1 and TRBJ2-7, with D unresolved. From germline, CDR1 is SGHRS and CDR2 YFSETQ. The CDR3 runs 15 residues. V dropped 1 base and J dropped 7 bases, with 18 bases sitting between them.

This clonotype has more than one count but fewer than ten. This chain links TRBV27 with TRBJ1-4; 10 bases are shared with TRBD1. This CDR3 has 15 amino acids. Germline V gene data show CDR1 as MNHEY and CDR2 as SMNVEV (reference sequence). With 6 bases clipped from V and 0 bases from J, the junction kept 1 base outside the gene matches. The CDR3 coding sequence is TGTGCCAGCAGCGGACAGGGGGCAACTAATGAAAAACTGTTTTTT. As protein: CASSGQGATNEKLFF.